These 31 T cell receptor beta chains came from one sample sequenced in a study of blood T cell repertoires in COVID-19. The assay was immunoSEQ multiplex PCR, and TCRdb's table has in-frame clones only and misses some. The data hold hundreds of thousands of clones, with about 87% observed a single time. The sample comprised PBMCs or T cells enriched from blood (not recorded which). These receptors came from a woman aged 18-30 years who had recovered from COVID-19.

The gene calls are TRBV4-1 and TRBJ1-2, with D unclear. The CDR3 is 15 residues long. V was shortened by 1 base and J by 0 bases, with 9 bases between the two germline ends. Germline CDR1 and CDR2: MGHRA and YSYEKL. The CDR3 loop is CASSQGSGTNYGYTF. The CDR3 DNA is TGCGCCAGCAGCCAAGGGTCGGGAACTAACTATGGCTACACCTTC.

In DNA form, the CDR3 reads TGTGCCAGCAGCCCGGGACAGGTGAAGGGGAATGAGCAGTTCTTC. The encoded protein is CASSPGQVKGNEQFF. The chain carries TRBV7-2 and TRBJ2-1; 8 bases map to TRBD1. From germline, CDR1 is SGHTA and CDR2 FQGNSA. The CDR3 loop spans 15 amino acids. V lost 5 bases and J lost 7; bases outside the gene matches: 10.

This sequence joins TRBV5-1 and TRBJ1-2; the match to TRBD1 covers 10 bases. After removal of 4 bases from V and 5 bases from J, the junction contained 8 bases not matched to a gene. The CDR3 has 15 residues. Germline-derived CDR1 and CDR2 are SGHRS and YFSETQ. The DNA of the CDR3 is TGCGCCAGCAGCCTGGGGACAGGGGATGAGTATGGCTACACCTTC. Residues: CASSLGTGDEYGYTF.

The chain employs TRBV5-6 and TRBJ1-1, with unresolved D. CDR3 length: 14 amino acids. Trimming stripped 6 bases from V and 1 base from J, with 13 bases between. The germline CDR1 and CDR2 sequences are SGHDT and YYEEEE. CDR3 in amino acids: CASTYLGRNTEAFF. CDR3 nucleotide sequence: TGTGCCAGCACCTACTTGGGCAGGAACACTGAAGCTTTCTTT.

This chain joins TRBV7-9 and TRBJ1-2, with 7 bases fitting TRBD1. The V gene end was trimmed by 1 base and the J gene end by 2 bases; junction bases not matched to a gene: 7. CDR3 length: 16 amino acids. The germline CDR1 and CDR2 sequences are SEHNR and FQNEAQ (reference sequence). CDR3 DNA sequence: TGTGCCAGCAGCTTAGTGGGGACAGCGCTCAACTATGGCTACACCTTC. It yields the protein CASSLVGTALNYGYTF.

CDR3 bases: TGTGCCAGCAGCCAATCAGTCGGCGGCTACGAGCAGTACTTC. Its protein product is CASSQSVGGYEQYF. This sequence joins TRBV16 and TRBJ2-7; D unclear. The CDR3 contains 14 residues. V lost 0 bases, J lost 3 bases, and 9 bases lay in between. Germline CDR1 KGHSY, CDR2 FQNENV.

This clone showed up just once. The chain is built from TRBV4-2 and TRBJ2-3, with 9 bases fitting TRBD2. The V and J ends lost 1 base and 7 bases, in that order; junction bases with no gene match: 12. The CDR3 length is 17 residues. Germline CDR1 and CDR2: LGHNA and YNFKEQ. The CDR3 sequence is CASSQVVGRGGSNTQYF. The CDR3 nucleotides read TGTGCCAGCAGCCAAGTTGTAGGGCGGGGGGGCTCAAATACGCAGTATTTT.

V and J are TRBV4-2 and TRBJ1-2; the D gene is possibly TRBD1 (5 bases). The CDR3 totals 15 residues. The germline V gene encodes CDR1 LGHNA and CDR2 YNFKEQ. Deletions cut 0 bases from V and 2 bases from J, with 10 bases between. In DNA, the CDR3 is TGTGCCAGCAGCCAAGATTCCCAGGGAAACTATGGCTACACCTTC. It encodes CASSQDSQGNYGYTF.

The chain is built from TRBV5-1 and TRBJ2-4; tentatively, D is TRBD1 (6 bases). The CDR3 extends over 14 amino acids. The ends were cut back, 3 bases at V and 3 bases at J, with 10 bases in the middle. The germline CDR1 and CDR2 sequences are SGHRS and YFSETQ. The CDR3 reads CASSYVGGKNIQYF. The CDR3 bases are TGCGCCAGCAGCTATGTAGGGGGCAAAAACATTCAGTACTTC.

The chain carries TRBV3-1 (or the pseudogene TRBV3-2) and TRBJ2-5; D is perhaps TRBD2 (6 bases). Trimming took 0 bases from V and 4 from J, leaving 12 bases between them. This CDR3 has 15 amino acids. CDR1 LGHDT and CDR2 YNNKEL come from the germline V gene (reference sequence). In DNA form, the CDR3 reads TGTGCCAGCAGCCAAGATGGGTGGGGAGGAGAGACCCAGTACTTC. Its protein is CASSQDGWGGETQYF.

The V call is TRBV18, the J call TRBJ2-1; 9 bases are shared with TRBD2. The germline V gene encodes CDR1 KGHSH and CDR2 LQKENI. The CDR3 extends over 15 amino acids. Trimming removed 2 bases from V and 5 bases from J; junction bases left unmatched: 4. The CDR3 loop reads CASSPGLAGNNEQFF. CDR3 sequence (DNA): TGTGCCAGCTCACCAGGCCTAGCGGGGAACAATGAGCAGTTCTTC.

A remark on this clone: A much larger clone lies one base from this, so it may be a read error. The sample carries other DNA sequences with the same CDR3. This rearrangement joins TRBV28 to TRBJ1-5, with 8 nucleotides matching TRBD1. The CDR3 contains 13 residues. Trimming removed 4 bases from V and 6 bases from J; junction bases left unmatched: 2. CDR1 and CDR2 from the germline V gene are MDHEN and SYDVKM. The CDR3: CASSWTGTQPQHF. CDR3 bases: TGTGCCAGCAGTTGGACAGGGACTCAGCCCCAGCATTTT. The full variable domain, in which reference TRBV28 and TRBJ1-5 provide the parts outside the CDR3, is DVKVTQSSRYLVKRTGEKVFLECVQDMDHENMFWYRQDPGLGLRLIYFSYDVKMKEKGDIPEGYSVSREKKERFSLILESASTNQTSMYLCASSWTGTQPQHFGDGTRLSIL.

This clone appeared a few times. This rearrangement joins TRBV6-5 to TRBJ2-4, with 8 bases fitting TRBD1. This CDR3 is built from 14 residues. The V gene's germline CDR1 is MNHEY and CDR2 SVGAGI. Unmatched junction bases numbered 5, after V lost 5 bases and J lost 5 bases. The CDR3, as DNA: TGTGCCAGCAGTCAACAGGGGGGCCAAAACATTCAGTACTTC. As protein: CASSQQGGQNIQYF.

The chain has TRBV5-1 and TRBJ2-1, with TRBD2 matching 12 bases. This CDR3 contains 16 residues. V lost 4 bases to trimming and J lost 6 bases; unmatched junction nucleotides: 8. Per germline, CDR1 SGHRS and CDR2 YFSETQ. The CDR3 sequence is CASSVSGLAGFNEQFF. The DNA for the CDR3 is TGCGCCAGCAGCGTATCGGGACTAGCGGGTTTCAATGAGCAGTTCTTC.

The V call is TRBV12-3 or TRBV12-4, the J call TRBJ2-7; 11 bases fit TRBD1. V lost 6 bases, J lost 6 bases, and 4 bases stayed unmatched. The CDR3 covers 13 residues. CDR3 DNA: TGTGCCAGCAGATCCGGGACAGGGGGCGAGCAGTACTTC. This gives the protein CASRSGTGGEQYF.

The chain links TRBV5-1 to TRBJ2-7, with 8 bases identical to TRBD1. The CDR3 extends over 14 amino acids. The junction had 3 bases not matched to a gene; V was cut back by 4 bases and J by 0 bases. Germline V gene sequence: CDR1 SGHRS, CDR2 YFSETQ. This CDR3 reads CASSAGQGSYEQYF. CDR3 bases: TGCGCCAGCAGCGCCGGACAGGGCTCCTACGAGCAGTACTTC.

The rearrangement joins TRBV9 to TRBJ2-7, with D possibly matching TRBD2 (5 bases). Trimming stripped 4 bases from V and 3 bases from J, with 17 bases between. The CDR3 sequence is 15 residues long. Germline-derived CDR1 and CDR2 are SGDLS and YYNGEE. The CDR3 region has the DNA TGTGCCAGCAGCCCGAGAGGGCAGGCGAGCTACGAGCAGTACTTC. As protein: CASSPRGQASYEQYF.

The CDR3 coding sequence is TGTGCCAGCAGTGAGTCTAGCGGGAGGGCAGATACGCAGTATTTT. Its translation: CASSESSGRADTQYF. This chain joins TRBV6-4 and TRBJ2-3; 12 nucleotides align to TRBD2. V was pared by 3 bases and J by 4 bases, with 2 bases of the junction left unmatched. CDR1 and CDR2 from the germline V gene are MRHNA and SNTAGT. This CDR3 is built from 15 residues.

The rearrangement links TRBV19 to TRBJ2-7; TRBD1 is a possible D gene (6 bases). Trimming shortened V by 2 bases and J by 0 bases, and 14 bases separated the two germline ends. The CDR3 sequence is 16 residues long. CDR1 and CDR2 (germline): LNHDA, SQIVND (reference sequence). In DNA form, the CDR3 reads TGTGCCAGTAGTATAACCCGACAGGCGAACTCCTACGAGCAGTACTTC. Its translation: CASSITRQANSYEQYF.

The V gene is TRBV6-1, the J gene TRBJ2-1, with TRBD2 matching over 10 bases. V lost 0 bases, J lost 10 bases, and 6 bases stayed unmatched. CDR3 size: 15 residues. Germline lookup yields CDR1 MNHNS and CDR2 SASEGT. For the CDR3, the DNA is TGTGCCAGCAGTGAAGCGCTAGCGGGAGTCTTGGAGCAGTTCTTC. Translating gives CASSEALAGVLEQFF.

V and J are TRBV28 and TRBJ1-1; D uncertain. The V end was cut by 4 bases, the J end by 1 base, with 7 bases between. The CDR3 runs 13 residues. From germline, CDR1 is MDHEN and CDR2 SYDVKM. CDR3 DNA: TGTGCCAGCAGTTCCTACTCGAACACTGAAGCTTTCTTT. It codes for CASSSYSNTEAFF.

The chain is built from TRBV20-1 and TRBJ2-5; 8 positions match TRBD2. CDR1 and CDR2 (germline): DFQATT, SNEGSKA (reference sequence). Losses at the gene ends were 3 bases for V and 3 bases for J; bases not matched to a gene: 3. This CDR3 contains 13 residues. This CDR3 is CSASTLAEETQYF. In DNA form, the CDR3 reads TGCAGTGCTAGTACACTAGCGGAAGAGACCCAGTACTTC.

The chain carries TRBV4-3 and TRBJ2-2, with 7 nucleotides matching TRBD1. This CDR3 is 17 amino acids long. J was trimmed by 4 bases and V by 1 base; bases with no gene match: 9. Per germline, CDR1 LGHNA and CDR2 YSLEER. This CDR3 is CASSQGVTGPRTGELFF. CDR3 nucleotide sequence: TGCGCCAGCAGCCAAGGAGTGACAGGGCCGCGCACCGGGGAGCTGTTTTTT.

V gene TRBV6-4 combines with J gene TRBJ1-1, with TRBD1 matching over 9 bases. V lost 4 bases, J lost 5 bases, and 2 bases stayed unmatched. The CDR3 totals 13 residues. Germline V gene lookup returns CDR1 MRHNA and CDR2 SNTAGT. In nucleotides, the CDR3 is TGTGCCAGCAGTGCACAGGGGGCAACTGAAGCTTTCTTT. Its protein product is CASSAQGATEAFF.

The V and J genes are TRBV25-1 and TRBJ1-6; D ambiguous. In germline, CDR1 is MGHDK, CDR2 SYGVNS. This CDR3 comprises 13 residues. V lost 4 bases to trimming and J lost 7 bases, with 8 bases between them. In DNA form, the CDR3 reads TGTGCCAGCAGTGTTCAGGAAAATTCACCCCTCCACTTT. Translation: CASSVQENSPLHF.

The V gene is TRBV7-9, the J gene TRBJ1-1; a weak D match, TRBD1 (6 bases). CDR3 length equals 14 residues. V was cut by 1 base and J by 6 bases, with 12 bases left in between. Germline V CDR1 and CDR2: SEHNR, FQNEAQ (reference sequence). Written as DNA, the CDR3 is TGTGCCAGCAGCTTAGTTACAGGGAGGGCTGAAGCTTTCTTT. Protein product: CASSLVTGRAEAFF.

The chain uses TRBV5-4 and TRBJ2-3, with TRBD2 as a possible D gene (6 bases). This CDR3 comprises 15 residues. Trimming took 1 base from V and 5 from J, leaving 14 bases between them. CDR1 and CDR2 from the germline V gene are SGHNT and YYREEE (reference sequence). CDR3 bases: TGTGCCAGCAGCTTGTGGGGAGGTAGTGAAGATACGCAGTATTTT. It yields the protein CASSLWGGSEDTQYF. Variable domain in full (rest from reference TRBV5-4 and TRBJ2-3): ETGVTQSPTHLIKTRGQQVTLRCSSQSGHNTVSWYQQALGQGPQFIFQYYREEENGRGNFPPRFSGLQFPNYSSELNVNALELDDSALYLCASSLWGGSEDTQYFGPGTRLTVL.

The chain employs TRBV28 and TRBJ1-4; TRBD1 matches 9 bases. The CDR3 consists of 15 residues. Trimming removed 10 bases from V and 2 bases from J; junction bases left unmatched: 8. The germline CDR1 and CDR2 sequences are MDHEN and SYDVKM. CDR3 residues: CAKPRDRATNEKLFF. CDR3 DNA: TGTGCCAAGCCGAGGGACAGGGCCACTAATGAAAAACTGTTTTTT.

The chain uses TRBV28 and TRBJ2-7; 10 bases fit TRBD1. CDR1 and CDR2 from the germline V gene are MDHEN and SYDVKM. The V and J ends lost 7 bases and 3 bases, in that order; junction bases with no gene match: 12. The CDR3 has 16 amino acids. CDR3 DNA sequence: TGTGCCAGCAAGGGACAGGGGCTCGGGGGACTCTACGAGCAGTACTTC. It specifies CASKGQGLGGLYEQYF.

The J gene is TRBJ2-7, the V gene TRBV5-5, with 7 bases identical to TRBD1. The CDR3 has 14 amino acids. The trim removed 0 bases at V and 2 bases at J, leaving 2 bases unmatched. Germline V gene sequence: CDR1 SGHKS, CDR2 YYEKEE (reference sequence). CDR3 region: CASSLAGQTYEQYF. As DNA, the CDR3 is TGTGCCAGCAGCTTGGCGGGACAGACCTACGAGCAGTACTTC. Drawing the rest from reference TRBV5-5 and TRBJ2-7, the complete variable domain is DAGVTQSPTHLIKTRGQQVTLRCSPISGHKSVSWYQQVLGQGPQFIFQYYEKEERGRGNFPDRFSARQFPNYSSELNVNALLLGDSALYLCASSLAGQTYEQYFGPGTRLTVT.

This chain uses TRBV5-1 with TRBJ1-1; tentatively, D is TRBD1 (6 bases). Germline V gene lookup returns CDR1 SGHRS and CDR2 YFSETQ. The CDR3 consists of 16 residues. V dropped 0 bases and J dropped 6 bases, with 18 bases sitting between them. CDR3 nucleotides: TGCGCCAGCAGCTTGGTACGTGGGGGCAGGAATTCTGAAGCTTTCTTT. Translating gives CASSLVRGGRNSEAFF.